The clone carrying this T cell receptor beta chain appeared a few times. Its antigen is currently unknown. The data were obtained in a study of response to subunit inactivated influenza vaccine. Study observations and caveats: It was suggested by the authors that few new T cells are recruited by each seasonal influenza vaccination.

From the RT-PCR reads, TCRdb called clonotypes with MiXCR, one entry per CDR3 protein. The table has over 450,000 distinct CDR3 sequences, 10% to 15% seen once. CDR3 length: 14 residues. V lost 4 bases and J lost 6; bases outside the gene matches: 9. The germline gives CDR1 SGHTA, CDR2 FQGNSA. V is TRBV7-2 and J is TRBJ2-7, with 7 bases lining up with TRBD2. This specimen consisted of PBMCs from blood, obtained around seven weeks after vaccination. The source of this sequence is a middle-aged man who received an inactivated influenza vaccine. CDR3 nucleotides: TGTGCCAGCAGCTATAGGGGCGGGAGAGCCGAGCAGTACTTC. It codes for CASSYRGGRAEQYF. Filled out from reference TRBV7-2 and TRBJ2-7, the complete variable domain reads GAGVSQSPSNKVTEKGKDVELRCDPISGHTALYWYRQSLGQGLEFLIYFQGNSAPDKSGLPSDRFSAERTGGSVSTLTIQRTQQEDSAVYLCASSYRGGRAEQYFGPGTRLTVT.